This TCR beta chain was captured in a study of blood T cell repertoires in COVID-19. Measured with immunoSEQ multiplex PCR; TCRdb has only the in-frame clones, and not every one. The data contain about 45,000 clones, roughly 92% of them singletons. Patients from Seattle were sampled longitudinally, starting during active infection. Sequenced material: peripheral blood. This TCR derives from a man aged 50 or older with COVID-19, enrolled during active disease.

The CDR3 nucleotides are TGTGCCAGTACCAAAGGACACCCGAACACTGAAGCTTTCTTT. Translating gives CASTKGHPNTEAFF. V is TRBV19 and J is TRBJ1-1; TRBD1 is a possible D gene (5 bases). The CDR3 is made up of 14 amino acids. Germline V lookup: CDR1 LNHDA, CDR2 SQIVND (reference sequence). Trimming took off 7 bases at V and 1 base at J, with 13 bases between the two ends.